The next 26 T cell receptor beta chains were all read from a single sample in a study of blood T cell repertoires in COVID-19. Produced via immunoSEQ multiplex PCR; TCRdb's table is partial and in-frame only. This table holds over 110,000 clones, roughly 84% found once. The sequenced sample consisted of PBMCs or T cells enriched from blood (not recorded which). Source of these receptors: a man aged 35-49 years with acute COVID-19.

The chain has TRBV24-1 and TRBJ2-1; 10 nucleotides align to TRBD1. This CDR3 spans 15 amino acids. Trimming removed 9 bases from V and 8 bases from J; junction bases left unmatched: 12. Germline CDR1 and CDR2: KGHDR and SFDVKD. The CDR3 sequence is CATGKEGQGLDEQFF. The CDR3 nucleotides read TGTGCCACCGGTAAGGAGGGACAGGGGTTAGATGAGCAGTTCTTC.

The V call is TRBV5-1, the J call TRBJ2-7; 7 bases agree with TRBD2. Germline V CDR1 and CDR2: SGHRS, YFSETQ. Unmatched junction bases numbered 6, after V lost 1 base and J lost 2 bases. The length of the CDR3 is 15 residues. CDR3 loop: CASSLTYGRTYEQYF. CDR3 bases: TGCGCCAGCAGCTTGACCTACGGGAGGACCTACGAGCAGTACTTC.

This clone was counted once. The chain carries TRBV2 and TRBJ2-4; 7 nucleotides line up with TRBD1. Germline loops: CDR1 SNHLY, CDR2 FYNNEI. The CDR3 consists of 14 residues. The trim removed 2 bases at V and 6 bases at J, leaving 4 bases unmatched. The CDR3 DNA sequence: TGTGCCAGCAGTGAACTCCGGGACAGAAACATTCAGTACTTC. The encoded protein is CASSELRDRNIQYF.

CDR3 region: CASTTRSDGELFF. CDR3 nucleotide sequence: TGTGCCAGCACCACCCGTAGTGACGGGGAGCTGTTTTTT. This chain links TRBV11-2 with TRBJ2-2, with D unclear. The V and J ends lost 7 bases and 7 bases respectively, with 13 bases between them. Germline values: CDR1 SGHAT, CDR2 FQNNGV. The CDR3 covers 13 residues.

J is TRBJ2-3 and V is TRBV10-3; D perhaps matches TRBD1 (6 bases). Germline values: CDR1 ENHRY, CDR2 SYGVKD. Between the trimmed V and J ends, which lost 4 bases and 0 bases, there was a span of 17 bases. The CDR3 spans 17 residues. CDR3: CAISARGSGASTDTQYF. In DNA form, the CDR3 reads TGTGCCATCAGTGCAAGGGGGTCAGGGGCTAGCACAGATACGCAGTATTTT.

The chain recombines TRBV2 with TRBJ1-1; unclear D gene. The length of the CDR3 is 11 residues. Germline V gene sequence: CDR1 SNHLY, CDR2 FYNNEI. V shed 10 bases and J shed 5 bases, with 11 bases lying between them. CDR3 in amino acids: CATLEETEAFF. In DNA, the CDR3 is TGTGCCACCTTAGAGGAAACTGAAGCTTTCTTT. Variable domain in full (rest from reference TRBV2 and TRBJ1-1): EPEVTQTPSHQVTQMGQEVILRCVPISNHLYFYWYRQILGQKVEFLVSFYNNEISEKSEIFDDQFSVERPDGSNFTLKIRSTKLEDSAMYFCATLEETEAFFGQGTRLTVV.

The V gene is TRBV2, the J gene TRBJ2-7; 9 nucleotides align to TRBD1. The length of the CDR3 is 15 residues. The germline V gene encodes CDR1 SNHLY and CDR2 FYNNEI. The junction had 9 bases not matched to a gene; V was cut back by 6 bases and J by 3 bases. CDR3 DNA: TGTGCCAGCAGCACACTGGGACAGGGATTCTACGAGCAGTACTTC. It yields the protein CASSTLGQGFYEQYF.

The rearrangement links TRBV29-1 to TRBJ2-3; D is possibly TRBD1 (5 bases). Trimming removed 7 bases at V and 2 bases at J, with 16 bases between. The CDR3 runs to 14 residues. CDR1 is SQVTM and CDR2 is ANQGSEA in the germline V gene. The DNA for the CDR3 is TGCAGCGGGCGAGACAGCCCACTCACAGATACGCAGTATTTT. It yields the protein CSGRDSPLTDTQYF.

The chain recombines TRBV29-1 with TRBJ1-1; 7 bases map to TRBD1. V was clipped by 3 bases and J by 4 bases; unmatched bases: 5. Germline-derived CDR1 and CDR2 are SQVTM and ANQGSEA. The CDR3 loop spans 13 amino acids. CDR3 region: CSVENRGRTEAFF. CDR3 nucleotide sequence: TGCAGCGTTGAGAACAGGGGTCGCACTGAAGCTTTCTTT. Variable domain in full (rest from reference TRBV29-1 and TRBJ1-1): SAVISQKPSRDICQRGTSLTIQCQVDSQVTMMFWYRQQPGQSLTLIATANQGSEATYESGFVIDKFPISRPNLTFSTLTVSNMSPEDSSIYLCSVENRGRTEAFFGQGTRLTVV.

The V and J genes are TRBV6-5 and TRBJ1-2, with 12 positions matching TRBD1. Germline loops: CDR1 MNHEY, CDR2 SVGAGI. The CDR3 is 13 amino acids. Unmatched junction bases numbered 3, after V lost 5 bases and J lost 8 bases. The CDR3 DNA follows: TGTGCCAGCAGTCTGGGGACAGGGGGCGGCTACACCTTC. Protein product: CASSLGTGGGYTF.

The rearrangement joins TRBV4-3 to TRBJ2-2; 8 positions agree with TRBD2. V shed 0 bases and J 1 base; nucleotides not matched to a gene: 4. The CDR3 runs 17 residues. Germline V CDR1 and CDR2: LGHNA, YSLEER. The CDR3 region is CASSQDHGRENTGELFF. In DNA form, the CDR3 reads TGCGCCAGCAGCCAAGATCACGGGAGGGAGAACACCGGGGAGCTGTTTTTT.

CDR3 sequence reads: CASSHSTGEVNEQYF. The CDR3 DNA reads as TGTGCCAGCAGCCATTCGACAGGGGAGGTAAACGAGCAGTACTTC. The gene calls are TRBV7-2 and TRBJ2-7; 8 positions agree with TRBD1. The V gene end was trimmed by 5 bases and the J gene end by 5 bases; junction bases not matched to a gene: 11. This CDR3 is built from 15 residues. CDR1 is SGHTA and CDR2 is FQGNSA in the germline V gene. The whole variable domain, filled in from reference TRBV7-2 and TRBJ2-7, reads GAGVSQSPSNKVTEKGKDVELRCDPISGHTALYWYRQSLGQGLEFLIYFQGNSAPDKSGLPSDRFSAERTGGSVSTLTIQRTQQEDSAVYLCASSHSTGEVNEQYFGPGTRLTVT.

The chain is built from TRBV18 and TRBJ1-1, with D possibly TRBD1 on 6 matching bases. The CDR3 runs 11 residues. V lost 5 bases, J lost 8 bases, and 9 bases lay in between. Germline values: CDR1 KGHSH, CDR2 LQKENI. CDR3 DNA sequence: TGTGCCAGCTCAGGCCAGGGGGAAGCTTTCTTT. Amino acids: CASSGQGEAFF.

CDR3 DNA sequence: TGTGCCAGCAGCTTAGAACTGACCGGGACAGTTTATAATTCACCCCTCCACTTT. Its protein is CASSLELTGTVYNSPLHF. V is TRBV7-2 and J is TRBJ1-6, with 7 bases fitting TRBD1. The germline V gene encodes CDR1 SGHTA and CDR2 FQGNSA. CDR3 length: 18 residues. V lost 1 base and J lost 4; bases outside the gene matches: 10.

The V call is TRBV6-5, the J call TRBJ1-2; no clear D gene. The germline V gene has CDR1 MNHEY and CDR2 SVGAGI. Trimming pared 8 bases from V and 3 bases from J, leaving 16 bases between. This CDR3 is 14 amino acids long. CDR3 residues: CASRLDARDYGYTF. The CDR3 DNA reads TGTGCCAGCCGACTCGATGCGAGAGACTATGGCTACACCTTC.

Here the CDR3 reads CASSLGTGYAQPQHF. CDR3 bases: TGTGCCAGCAGCTTAGGGACAGGGTACGCTCAGCCCCAGCATTTT. The chain uses TRBV7-6 and TRBJ1-5, with TRBD1 identical over 8 bases. Germline CDR1 SGHVS, CDR2 FNYEAQ. The V segment lost 1 base and the J segment 6 bases; nucleotides outside the gene matches: 5. The CDR3 has 15 residues.

This clone was recorded once. The chain carries TRBV5-1 and TRBJ1-2, with D possibly matching TRBD1 (5 bases). The germline V gene encodes CDR1 SGHRS and CDR2 YFSETQ. This CDR3 has 15 residues. Trimming stripped 1 base from V and 4 bases from J, with 14 bases between. The CDR3 here is CASSLFGGKSYGYTF. The CDR3 DNA reads as TGCGCCAGCAGCTTGTTCGGGGGTAAGAGCTATGGCTACACCTTC.

This rearrangement joins TRBV11-2 to TRBJ2-7; tentatively, D is TRBD1 (6 bases). Germline loops: CDR1 SGHAT, CDR2 FQNNGV. V lost 1 base, J lost 2 bases, and 9 bases lay in between. The CDR3 has 14 amino acids. CDR3 sequence (DNA): TGTGCCAGCAGCTTAGGGACAGAGACCTACGAGCAGTACTTC. Translated: CASSLGTETYEQYF.

This clone showed up just once. J is TRBJ2-3 and V is TRBV24-1; a weak D match, TRBD2 (5 bases). Per germline, CDR1 KGHDR and CDR2 SFDVKD. The CDR3 totals 15 residues. Deletions cut 1 base from V and 4 bases from J, with 11 bases between. The CDR3 reads CATSDFRDRADTQYF. The CDR3 nucleotides read TGTGCCACCAGTGATTTCCGGGATAGGGCAGATACGCAGTATTTT.

The gene calls are TRBV2 and TRBJ2-3, with a possible D match to TRBD2 (6 bases). V lost 6 bases and J 6 bases, leaving 7 bases between the germline ends. The CDR3 extends over 11 amino acids. Germline V gene lookup returns CDR1 SNHLY and CDR2 FYNNEI. CDR3 sequence: CASREGDTQYF. The DNA for the CDR3 is TGTGCCAGCAGGGAGGGGGATACGCAGTATTTT.

The CDR3 here is CATSSHGGHTDTQYF. The CDR3 nucleotides read TGTGCCACCAGCAGCCACGGAGGCCACACAGATACGCAGTATTTT. The gene calls are TRBV15 and TRBJ2-3; perhaps TRBD2 as D (5 bases). CDR3 length: 15 amino acids. The V gene's germline CDR1 is LNHNV and CDR2 YYDKDF (reference sequence). Trimming cost V 3 bases and J 2 bases, with 12 bases left between them.

The V call is TRBV7-8, the J call TRBJ2-2, with 7 bases lining up with TRBD2. The junction had 27 bases not matched to a gene; V was cut back by 9 bases and J by 5 bases. This CDR3 region has 20 residues. Looked up from germline, CDR1 is SGHVS and CDR2 is FQNEAQ. Here the CDR3 reads CASVEDLASGKVLVTGELFF. Here the CDR3 DNA reads TGTGCCAGTGTTGAAGACCTCGCGAGCGGGAAGGTTCTCGTTACCGGGGAGCTGTTTTTT.

The V call is TRBV28, the J call TRBJ2-3, with D possibly TRBD2 on 5 matching bases. The V end was cut by 4 bases, the J end by 2 bases, with 10 bases between. Looked up from germline, CDR1 is MDHEN and CDR2 is SYDVKM. The length of the CDR3 is 14 residues. The CDR3, as DNA: TGTGCCAGCAGTTCCCCGGGAACCACAGATACGCAGTATTTT. This encodes CASSSPGTTDTQYF.

The chain joins TRBV6-5 to TRBJ2-1, with 8 bases aligning to TRBD2. Germline V CDR1 and CDR2: MNHEY, SVGAGI. Trimming removed 6 bases from V and 5 bases from J; junction bases left unmatched: 6. CDR3 length equals 14 residues. CDR3: CASRVSGGHNEQFF. CDR3 coding DNA: TGTGCCAGCAGAGTCAGCGGGGGACACAATGAGCAGTTCTTC.

The chain has TRBV2 and TRBJ1-5, with 11 bases identical to TRBD1. The V gene's germline CDR1 is SNHLY and CDR2 FYNNEI. V was pared by 5 bases and J by 3 bases, with 3 bases of the junction left unmatched. CDR3 size: 15 residues. The CDR3 here is CASSRDRGFNQPQHF. Written as DNA, the CDR3 is TGTGCCAGCAGTAGGGACAGGGGGTTCAATCAGCCCCAGCATTTT. The complete variable domain, with remaining parts taken from reference TRBV2 and TRBJ1-5, reads EPEVTQTPSHQVTQMGQEVILRCVPISNHLYFYWYRQILGQKVEFLVSFYNNEISEKSEIFDDQFSVERPDGSNFTLKIRSTKLEDSAMYFCASSRDRGFNQPQHFGDGTRLSIL.

The chain combines TRBV28 with TRBJ2-3; no definite D call. V was shortened by 7 bases and J by 0 bases, with 8 bases between the two germline ends. The CDR3 covers 13 residues. Germline CDR1 and CDR2: MDHEN and SYDVKM. CDR3 protein: CASNAESTDTQYF. The CDR3 DNA follows: TGTGCCAGCAATGCGGAGAGCACAGATACGCAGTATTTT.